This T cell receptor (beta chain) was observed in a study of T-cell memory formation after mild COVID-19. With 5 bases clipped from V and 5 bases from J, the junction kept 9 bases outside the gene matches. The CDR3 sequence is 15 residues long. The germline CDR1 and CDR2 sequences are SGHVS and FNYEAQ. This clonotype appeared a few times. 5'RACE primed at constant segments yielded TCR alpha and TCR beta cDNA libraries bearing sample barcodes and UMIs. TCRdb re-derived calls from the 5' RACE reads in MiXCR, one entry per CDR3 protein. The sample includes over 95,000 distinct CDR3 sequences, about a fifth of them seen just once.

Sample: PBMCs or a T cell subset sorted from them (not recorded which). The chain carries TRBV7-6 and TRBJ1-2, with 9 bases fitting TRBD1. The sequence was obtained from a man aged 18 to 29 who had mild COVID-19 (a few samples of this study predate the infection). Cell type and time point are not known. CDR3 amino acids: CASSPSPGTGYGYTF. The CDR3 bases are TGTGCCAGCAGCCCCAGCCCCGGGACAGGGTATGGCTACACCTTC.